A single sample is the source of the 31 T cell receptor beta chains below, sequenced in a study of T cells in Graves' hyperthyroidism and ophthalmopathy. The CDR3 regions of TCR beta were amplified from RNA transcripts. First-round RT-PCR targeting the TCR CDR3 was performed with the HTBI primer set. TCRdb re-called the multiplex PCR reads through MiXCR, storing one row per CDR3 protein. The sample consists of 330,000 or so distinct CDR3 sequences, 15% to 20% of them appearing once. Input material: blood. These receptors originate from a woman between 35 and 50 years old with Graves' ophthalmopathy.

The chain combines TRBV6-2 or TRBV6-3 with TRBJ2-7; TRBD1 matches 8 bases. This CDR3 region has 16 residues. Germline CDR1 is MNHEY and CDR2 is SVGEGT. V dropped 2 bases and J dropped 2; count of bases not matched to a gene: 8. CDR3 nucleotide sequence: TGTGCCAGCAGTTACCCGACAGGGGAGGCCCCCTACGAGCAGTACTTC. This gives the protein CASSYPTGEAPYEQYF.

This clonotype occurred many times. The J gene is TRBJ2-2, the V gene TRBV29-1; 8 bases are a match to TRBD1. This CDR3 spans 15 amino acids. Germline V gene lookup returns CDR1 SQVTM and CDR2 ANQGSEA. V was pared by 6 bases and J by 3 bases, with 9 bases of the junction left unmatched. CDR3 sequence reads: CSVETGERDTGELFF. CDR3 DNA sequence: TGCAGCGTGGAGACAGGGGAAAGGGACACCGGGGAGCTGTTTTTT.

This clonotype was seen ten or more times. J is TRBJ2-5 and V is TRBV14, with 7 bases that match TRBD2. The CDR3 runs to 14 residues. Losses at the gene ends were 4 bases for V and 4 bases for J; bases not matched to a gene: 6. Looked up from germline, CDR1 is SGHDN and CDR2 is FVKESK. This CDR3 is CASSRLAGVETQYF. CDR3 nucleotides: TGTGCCAGCAGCCGCCTCGCGGGAGTAGAGACCCAGTACTTC.

This clonotype was found many times. The chain couples TRBV6-5 to TRBJ1-1, with D perhaps matching TRBD1 (5 bases). V was clipped by 5 bases and J by 0 bases, with 13 bases between them. Germline V lookup: CDR1 MNHEY, CDR2 SVGAGI. This CDR3 comprises 15 residues. The CDR3 DNA is TGTGCCAGCAGTCCCCGACAGAAAATGAACACTGAAGCTTTCTTT. The encoded protein is CASSPRQKMNTEAFF.

This clonotype has at least ten counts. V gene TRBV28 combines with J gene TRBJ2-7; 11 nucleotides agree with TRBD2. V lost 7 bases, J lost 3 bases, and 5 bases stayed unmatched. The germline V gene encodes CDR1 MDHEN and CDR2 SYDVKM. The CDR3 is 14 residues long. The CDR3 sequence is CASTELAGVYEQYF. In DNA, the CDR3 is TGTGCCAGCACCGAACTAGCGGGAGTCTACGAGCAGTACTTC. The full variable domain, in which reference TRBV28 and TRBJ2-7 provide the parts outside the CDR3, is DVKVTQSSRYLVKRTGEKVFLECVQDMDHENMFWYRQDPGLGLRLIYFSYDVKMKEKGDIPEGYSVSREKKERFSLILESASTNQTSMYLCASTELAGVYEQYFGPGTRLTVT.

The rearrangement joins TRBV20-1 to TRBJ1-2; 9 bases are a match to TRBD1. The CDR3 covers 13 residues. The V and J ends lost 5 bases and 7 bases, in that order; junction bases with no gene match: 8. Germline loops: CDR1 DFQATT, CDR2 SNEGSKA (reference sequence). The CDR3 sequence is CSADTGGASGYTF. The CDR3 DNA follows: TGCAGTGCTGACACAGGGGGCGCGAGTGGCTACACCTTC.

There are a few counts of this clonotype. This chain uses TRBV5-1 with TRBJ2-7, with D perhaps matching TRBD2 (6 bases). Germline values: CDR1 SGHRS, CDR2 YFSETQ. The CDR3 runs 15 residues. The ends were cut back, 0 bases at V and 2 bases at J, with 12 bases in the middle. This CDR3 is CASSLEVAGPYEQYF. As DNA, the CDR3 is TGCGCCAGCAGCTTGGAGGTGGCGGGACCCTACGAGCAGTACTTC.

This clonotype has just a few counts. The CDR3 sequence: CAISKGGRGSAEAFF. The CDR3 DNA is TGTGCCATCTCGAAGGGGGGACGCGGGTCCGCTGAAGCTTTCTTT. The chain uses TRBV6-2 or TRBV6-3 and TRBJ1-1; D might be TRBD1 (6 bases). V was pared by 10 bases and J by 6 bases, with 24 bases between. The CDR3 runs to 15 residues. Germline CDR1 reads MNHEY; CDR2 reads SVGEGT.

This clonotype came up many times. The rearrangement joins TRBV10-1 to TRBJ2-7; D uncertain. The V end lost 10 bases, the J end lost 0 bases, and 10 bases lay between the germline ends. The CDR3 runs 12 residues. Germline lookup yields CDR1 WNHNN and CDR2 SYGVQD (reference sequence). The CDR3 DNA is TGCGCCACATCTATGAGCTCCTACGAGCAGTACTTC. Translating it yields CATSMSSYEQYF.

In its sample, this clonotype was seen many times. The chain is built from TRBV12-3 or TRBV12-4 and TRBJ1-1; D not certain. This CDR3 has 14 amino acids. The germline V and J ends were trimmed by 8 bases and 11 bases, with 24 bases remaining between them. This CDR3 is CASGLKGGSLGAFF. CDR3 DNA sequence: TGTGCCAGCGGGTTGAAAGGAGGGTCCCTGGGCGCTTTCTTT.

This clonotype was recorded many times. This chain links TRBV6-5 with TRBJ1-2, with 7 bases aligning to TRBD1. Per the germline V gene, CDR1 is MNHEY and CDR2 is SVGAGI. This CDR3 region has 12 residues. Trimming at V came to 6 bases and at J to 2 bases, leaving 0 bases not matched to a gene. The CDR3 spells CASRQGNYGYTF. CDR3 sequence (DNA): TGTGCCAGCAGACAGGGGAACTATGGCTACACCTTC.

V gene TRBV24-1 combines with J gene TRBJ2-5, with TRBD2 as a possible D gene (5 bases). The CDR3 runs 14 residues. V lost 0 bases and J lost 5, with 9 bases in between. In germline, CDR1 is KGHDR, CDR2 SFDVKD. CDR3 in DNA: TGTGCCACCAGTGATTTGCGGGGTGCGGAGACCCAGTACTTC. This encodes CATSDLRGAETQYF.

This clonotype has at least ten counts. The CDR3 region is CASSPRDTYEQYF. CDR3 sequence (DNA): TGTGCCAGCTCACCGCGGGACACCTACGAGCAGTACTTC. J is TRBJ2-7 and V is TRBV18; D may match TRBD1 or TRBD2 (6 bases each). CDR1 KGHSH and CDR2 LQKENI come from the germline V gene. There are 13 residues in the CDR3. V lost 3 bases, J lost 2 bases, and 8 bases lay in between.

This clonotype was recorded at least ten times. The genes are TRBV10-3 and TRBJ2-7, with 8 bases that match TRBD1. Per germline, CDR1 ENHRY and CDR2 SYGVKD. The CDR3 length is 15 residues. Trimming cost V 10 bases and J 6 bases; bases outside gene matches: 17. CDR3 region: CATVGPGTGIGEQYF. In DNA form, the CDR3 reads TGTGCCACCGTGGGTCCCGGGACAGGCATTGGCGAGCAGTACTTC.

This sequence joins TRBV6-1 and TRBJ2-2, with D unclear. V lost 7 bases, J lost 4 bases, and 13 bases lay in between. The germline V gene has CDR1 MNHNS and CDR2 SASEGT. The CDR3 totals 14 residues. CDR3 sequence: CASTPGRRTGELFF. CDR3 DNA: TGTGCCAGCACTCCGGGTCGGCGCACCGGGGAGCTGTTTTTT.

This clonotype was picked up many times. The J gene is TRBJ1-3, the V gene TRBV6-5; maybe TRBD1 (5 bases). The V end lost 4 bases, the J end lost 4 bases, and 14 bases lay between the germline ends. The CDR3 runs to 15 residues. Germline CDR1 is MNHEY and CDR2 is SVGAGI. This chain's CDR3 is CASSSMGHHGNTIYF. CDR3 coding DNA: TGTGCCAGCAGTTCGATGGGGCATCACGGAAACACCATATATTTT.

This clonotype occurred many times. The genes are TRBV20-1 and TRBJ2-3; 8 nucleotides line up with TRBD2. The germline gives CDR1 DFQATT, CDR2 SNEGSKA (reference sequence). This CDR3 has 13 amino acids. The V segment lost 6 bases and the J segment 1 base; nucleotides outside the gene matches: 3. The DNA of the CDR3 is TGCAGTGCCACGACTAGCGGCACAGATACGCAGTATTTT. Its protein is CSATTSGTDTQYF.

This clonotype was seen repeatedly, ten times or more. The rearrangement uses TRBV15 and TRBJ2-5; TRBD1 agrees at 8 bases. J gave up 3 bases and V 2 bases, and 5 bases lay outside the gene matches. The germline V gene encodes CDR1 LNHNV and CDR2 YYDKDF (reference sequence). The CDR3 length is 15 residues. This CDR3 is CATSRTRTGKETQYF. The CDR3 nucleotides are TGTGCCACCAGCAGAACCCGGACAGGGAAAGAGACCCAGTACTTC.

This clonotype was observed at least ten times. The chain combines TRBV28 with TRBJ2-6, with TRBD2 identical over 8 bases. CDR3 length: 16 residues. Germline V gene sequence: CDR1 MDHEN, CDR2 SYDVKM. Losses at the gene ends were 5 bases for V and 0 bases for J; bases not matched to a gene: 3. The CDR3 spells CASSLGRGSGANVLTF. For the CDR3, the DNA is TGTGCCAGCAGTCTCGGGAGGGGCTCTGGGGCCAACGTCCTGACTTTC.

This clonotype has ten or more counts. The V call is TRBV28, the J call TRBJ2-7; tentatively, D is TRBD1 (5 bases). There are 13 residues in the CDR3. CDR1 and CDR2 from the germline V gene are MDHEN and SYDVKM. The V end was cut by 3 bases, the J end by 3 bases, with 9 bases between. In DNA form, the CDR3 reads TGTGCCAGCAGTTTGATTACAGGCTACGAGCAGTACTTC. Protein product: CASSLITGYEQYF.

There are many counts of this clonotype. The gene calls are TRBV7-3 and TRBJ1-1, with D hard to call. Trimming pared 5 bases from V and 0 bases from J, leaving 13 bases between. The CDR3 spans 15 residues. Germline CDR1 and CDR2: SGHTA and FQGTGA. CDR3 amino acids: CASSPKAGMNTEAFF. CDR3 in DNA: TGTGCCAGCAGCCCCAAGGCGGGAATGAACACTGAAGCTTTCTTT.

The chain joins TRBV7-2 to TRBJ2-7, with TRBD1 matching over 7 bases. This CDR3 comprises 15 residues. Germline CDR1 is SGHTA and CDR2 is FQGNSA. Trimming at V came to 4 bases and at J to 2 bases, leaving 8 bases not matched to a gene. In DNA form, the CDR3 reads TGTGCCAGCAGCTGGTCCGGGACAGAGGCCTACGAGCAGTACTTC. Amino acids: CASSWSGTEAYEQYF.

The genes are TRBV9 and TRBJ2-5; 10 nucleotides match TRBD2. Trimming removed 2 bases from V and 4 bases from J; junction bases left unmatched: 5. This CDR3 has 15 amino acids. The V gene's germline CDR1 is SGDLS and CDR2 YYNGEE. CDR3 loop: CASSVDSGRGETQYF. CDR3 DNA: TGTGCCAGCAGCGTTGACAGCGGGAGGGGAGAGACCCAGTACTTC.

This clonotype was seen at least ten times. The gene calls are TRBV18 and TRBJ1-1; possibly TRBD1 for D (5 bases). The CDR3 is made up of 15 amino acids. V lost 6 bases and J lost 1, with 15 bases in between. Germline V gene data show CDR1 as KGHSH and CDR2 as LQKENI. The CDR3 DNA sequence: TGTGCCAGCTCGCCCCAGGGTGTTAAGAACACTGAAGCTTTCTTT. Translating it yields CASSPQGVKNTEAFF.

This clonotype was counted at least ten times. The chain links TRBV6-1 to TRBJ1-2, with D tentatively TRBD1 (6 bases). The germline CDR1 and CDR2 sequences are MNHNS and SASEGT. The V and J ends lost 6 bases and 11 bases respectively, with 13 bases between them. The CDR3 has 11 amino acids. CDR3 bases: TGTGCCAGCAGACAACAGGGTTTTTACACCTTC. It is translated as CASRQQGFYTF.

This clonotype was seen repeatedly, ten times or more. The CDR3 spells CASSKQGRVNTEAFF. The DNA for the CDR3 is TGTGCCAGCAGTAAACAGGGGAGGGTGAACACTGAAGCTTTCTTT. The chain employs TRBV27 and TRBJ1-1; 7 positions agree with TRBD1. The CDR3 sequence is 15 residues long. Germline V lookup: CDR1 MNHEY, CDR2 SMNVEV (reference sequence). Trimming took 5 bases from V and 0 from J; bases not matched to a gene: 6.

The table lists this clonotype with many counts. The J gene is TRBJ2-2, the V gene TRBV4-3, with no clear D. Germline CDR1 and CDR2: LGHNA and YSLEER. V was trimmed by 3 bases and J by 1 base, leaving 9 bases between them. CDR3 size: 15 residues. Written as DNA, the CDR3 is TGCGCCAGCAGCCACAAACCAGAGAACACCGGGGAGCTGTTTTTT. It encodes CASSHKPENTGELFF.

This clonotype has at least ten counts. The rearrangement links TRBV12-3 or TRBV12-4 to TRBJ2-2; D perhaps matches TRBD1 (5 bases). The CDR3 sequence is 16 residues long. V lost 3 bases and J lost 8, with 19 bases in between. The CDR3 region has the DNA TGTGCCAGCAGTTTCAGGGTGGGGTTTAAGGGAGGGGAGCTGTTTTTT. This translates into CASSFRVGFKGGELFF.

The sample holds many counts of this clonotype. The rearrangement joins TRBV20-1 to TRBJ2-7; possibly TRBD1 for D (5 bases). Trimming removed 8 bases at V and 2 bases at J, with 10 bases between. The V gene's germline CDR1 is DFQATT and CDR2 SNEGSKA (reference sequence). The CDR3 runs 11 residues. CDR3 in amino acids: CSTRTTYEQYF. For the CDR3, the DNA is TGCAGTACACGGACAACCTACGAGCAGTACTTC.

This clonotype was recorded many times. The gene calls are TRBV9 and TRBJ2-5; 7 bases map to TRBD1. The CDR3 sequence is 14 residues long. Looked up from germline, CDR1 is SGDLS and CDR2 is YYNGEE. With V trimmed by 3 bases and J by 6 bases, 8 bases remained unmatched. This CDR3 reads CASSGQGKQQTQYF. The CDR3 DNA follows: TGTGCCAGCAGCGGACAGGGCAAACAGCAGACCCAGTACTTC.

This clonotype has ten or more counts. V usage is TRBV27 and J usage is TRBJ1-6; no firm D call. With 1 base removed from V and 5 bases from J, the gap between germline ends came to 9 bases. The CDR3 is 15 residues long. The germline V gene has CDR1 MNHEY and CDR2 SMNVEV (reference sequence). CDR3 sequence reads: CASSLWADNNSPLHF. DNA of the CDR3: TGTGCCAGCAGTTTATGGGCAGATAATAATTCACCCCTCCACTTT.